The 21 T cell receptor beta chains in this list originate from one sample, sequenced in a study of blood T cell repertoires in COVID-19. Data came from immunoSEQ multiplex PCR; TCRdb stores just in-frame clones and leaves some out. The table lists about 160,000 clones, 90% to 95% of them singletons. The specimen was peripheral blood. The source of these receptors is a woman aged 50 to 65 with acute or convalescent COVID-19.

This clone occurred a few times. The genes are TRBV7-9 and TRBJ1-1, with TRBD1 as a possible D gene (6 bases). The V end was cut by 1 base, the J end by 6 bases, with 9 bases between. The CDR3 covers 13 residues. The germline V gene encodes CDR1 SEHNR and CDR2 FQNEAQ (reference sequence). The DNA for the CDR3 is TGTGCCAGCAGCTTAGGGGAGGGGGCTGAAGCTTTCTTT. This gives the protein CASSLGEGAEAFF.

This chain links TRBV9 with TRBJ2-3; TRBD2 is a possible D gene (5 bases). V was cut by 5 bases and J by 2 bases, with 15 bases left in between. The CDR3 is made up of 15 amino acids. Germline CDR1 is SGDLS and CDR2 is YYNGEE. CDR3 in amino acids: CASSSEGTHTDTQYF. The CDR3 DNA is TGTGCCAGCAGTTCCGAGGGCACCCACACAGATACGCAGTATTTT.

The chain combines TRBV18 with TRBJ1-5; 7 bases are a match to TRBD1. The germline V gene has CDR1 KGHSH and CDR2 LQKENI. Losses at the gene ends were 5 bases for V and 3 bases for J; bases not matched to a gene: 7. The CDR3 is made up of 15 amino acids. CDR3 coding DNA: TGTGCCAGCTCATCACAGGGGTATGCCAATCAGCCCCAGCATTTT. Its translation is CASSSQGYANQPQHF.

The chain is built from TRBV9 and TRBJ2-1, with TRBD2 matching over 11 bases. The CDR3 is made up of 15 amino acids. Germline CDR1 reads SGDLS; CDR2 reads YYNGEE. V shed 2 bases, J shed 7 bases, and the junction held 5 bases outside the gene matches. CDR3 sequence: CASSVGTSGFNEQFF. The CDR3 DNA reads TGTGCCAGCAGCGTCGGGACTAGCGGCTTTAATGAGCAGTTCTTC.

The CDR3, as DNA: TGTGCCAGCAGCTTAAGTCAGAGCAATCAGCCCCAGCATTTT. Translation: CASSLSQSNQPQHF. The rearrangement uses TRBV7-9 and TRBJ1-5; D ambiguous. The V and J ends lost 2 bases and 1 base respectively, with 6 bases between them. CDR1 and CDR2 from the germline V gene are SEHNR and FQNEAQ (reference sequence). The CDR3 is made up of 14 amino acids.

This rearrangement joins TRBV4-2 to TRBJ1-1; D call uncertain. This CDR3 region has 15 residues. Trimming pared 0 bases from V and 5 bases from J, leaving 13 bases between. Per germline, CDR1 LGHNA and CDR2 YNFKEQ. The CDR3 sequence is CASSQDAGRRTEAFF. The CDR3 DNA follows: TGTGCCAGCAGCCAAGATGCGGGGAGGAGGACTGAAGCTTTCTTT.

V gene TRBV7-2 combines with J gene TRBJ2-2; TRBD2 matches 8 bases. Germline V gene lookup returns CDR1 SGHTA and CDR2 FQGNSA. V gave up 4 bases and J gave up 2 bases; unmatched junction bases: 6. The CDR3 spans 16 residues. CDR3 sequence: CASSSRAGANTGELFF. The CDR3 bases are TGTGCCAGCAGCTCTAGAGCGGGGGCCAACACCGGGGAGCTGTTTTTT.

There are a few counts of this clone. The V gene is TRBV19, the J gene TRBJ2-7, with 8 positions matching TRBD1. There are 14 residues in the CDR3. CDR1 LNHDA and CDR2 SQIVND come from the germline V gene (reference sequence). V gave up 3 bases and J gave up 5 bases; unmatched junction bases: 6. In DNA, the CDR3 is TGTGCCAGTAGTATCCGGACAGGGCAAGACGAGCAGTACTTC. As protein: CASSIRTGQDEQYF.

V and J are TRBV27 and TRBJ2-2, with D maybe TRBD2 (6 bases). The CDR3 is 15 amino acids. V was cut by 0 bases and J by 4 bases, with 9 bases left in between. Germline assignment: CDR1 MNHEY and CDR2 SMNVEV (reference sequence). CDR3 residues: CASSLSSGPTGELFF. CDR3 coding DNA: TGTGCCAGCAGTTTATCGAGCGGGCCCACCGGGGAGCTGTTTTTT.

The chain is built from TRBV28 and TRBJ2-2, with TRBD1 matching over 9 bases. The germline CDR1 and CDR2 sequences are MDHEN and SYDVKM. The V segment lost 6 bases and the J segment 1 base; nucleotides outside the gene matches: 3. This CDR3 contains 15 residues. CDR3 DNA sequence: TGTGCCAGCAGGATGACAGGGGGGAACACCGGGGAGCTGTTTTTT. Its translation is CASRMTGGNTGELFF.

The CDR3 loop reads CASTPGKQSSYEQYF. The CDR3 DNA follows: TGTGCCAGCACTCCGGGGAAGCAGAGCTCCTACGAGCAGTACTTC. The chain has TRBV28 and TRBJ2-7; TRBD2 might be the D (5 bases). Germline V gene lookup returns CDR1 MDHEN and CDR2 SYDVKM. The CDR3 spans 15 residues. Trimming removed 7 bases at V and 0 bases at J, with 16 bases between.

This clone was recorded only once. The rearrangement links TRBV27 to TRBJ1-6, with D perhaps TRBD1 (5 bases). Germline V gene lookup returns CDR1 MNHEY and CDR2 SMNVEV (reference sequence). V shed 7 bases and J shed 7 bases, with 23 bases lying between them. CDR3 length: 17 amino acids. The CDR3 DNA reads TGTGCCAGCACCCAAAGGTCACAGGATCTGGGGAATTCACCCCTCCACTTT. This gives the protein CASTQRSQDLGNSPLHF.

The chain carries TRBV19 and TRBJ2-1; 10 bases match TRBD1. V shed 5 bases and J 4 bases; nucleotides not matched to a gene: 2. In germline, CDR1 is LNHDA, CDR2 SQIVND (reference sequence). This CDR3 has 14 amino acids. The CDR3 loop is CASSWDRGYNEQFF. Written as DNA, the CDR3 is TGTGCCAGTAGTTGGGACAGGGGATACAATGAGCAGTTCTTC.

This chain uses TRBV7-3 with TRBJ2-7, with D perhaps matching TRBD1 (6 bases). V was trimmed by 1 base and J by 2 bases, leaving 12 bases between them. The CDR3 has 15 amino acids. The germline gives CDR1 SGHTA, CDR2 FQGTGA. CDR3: CASSLMPGQAYEQYF. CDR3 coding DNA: TGTGCCAGCAGCTTAATGCCGGGACAAGCCTACGAGCAGTACTTC.

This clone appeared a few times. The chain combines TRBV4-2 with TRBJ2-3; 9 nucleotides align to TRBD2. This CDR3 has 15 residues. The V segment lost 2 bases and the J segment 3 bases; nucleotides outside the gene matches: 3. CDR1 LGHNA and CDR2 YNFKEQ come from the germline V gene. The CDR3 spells CASSQLAGVTDTQYF. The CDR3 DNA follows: TGTGCCAGCAGCCAATTAGCGGGGGTTACAGATACGCAGTATTTT.

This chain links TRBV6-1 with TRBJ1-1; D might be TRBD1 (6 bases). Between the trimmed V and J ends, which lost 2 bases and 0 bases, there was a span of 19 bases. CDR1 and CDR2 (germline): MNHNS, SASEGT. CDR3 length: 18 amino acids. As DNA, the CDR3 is TGTGCCAGCAGTGAAACCCCTGGTTATGCAGGGGTGAACACTGAAGCTTTCTTT. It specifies CASSETPGYAGVNTEAFF.

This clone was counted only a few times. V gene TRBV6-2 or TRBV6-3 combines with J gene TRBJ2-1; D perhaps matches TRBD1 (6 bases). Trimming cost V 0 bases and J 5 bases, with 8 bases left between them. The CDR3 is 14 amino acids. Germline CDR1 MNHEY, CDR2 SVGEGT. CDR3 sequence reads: CASSYSNRDNEQFF. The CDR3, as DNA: TGTGCCAGCAGTTACTCGAACAGGGACAATGAGCAGTTCTTC.

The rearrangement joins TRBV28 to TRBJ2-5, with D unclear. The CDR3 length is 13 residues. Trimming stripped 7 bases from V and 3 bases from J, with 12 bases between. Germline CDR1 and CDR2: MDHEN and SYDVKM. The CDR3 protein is CASKIRLEETQYF. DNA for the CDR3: TGTGCCAGCAAGATTCGGCTAGAAGAGACCCAGTACTTC.

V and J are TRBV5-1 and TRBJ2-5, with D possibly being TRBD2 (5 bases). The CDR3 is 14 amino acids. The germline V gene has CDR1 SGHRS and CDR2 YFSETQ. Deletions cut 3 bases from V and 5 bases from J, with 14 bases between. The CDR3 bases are TGCGCCAGCAGCTCAACCGTGGAGGAGGAGACCCAGTACTTC. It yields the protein CASSSTVEEETQYF.

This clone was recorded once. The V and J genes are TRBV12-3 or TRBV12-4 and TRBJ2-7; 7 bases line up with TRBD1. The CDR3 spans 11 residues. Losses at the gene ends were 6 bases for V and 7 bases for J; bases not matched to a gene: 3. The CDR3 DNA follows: TGTGCCAGCAGCCTGACAGGGGAGCAGTACTTC. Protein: CASSLTGEQYF.

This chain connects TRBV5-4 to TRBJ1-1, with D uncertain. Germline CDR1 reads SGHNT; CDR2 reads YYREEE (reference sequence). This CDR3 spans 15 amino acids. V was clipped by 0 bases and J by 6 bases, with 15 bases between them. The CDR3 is CASSLGRQSHAEAFF. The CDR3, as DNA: TGTGCCAGCAGCTTGGGTCGCCAGTCCCACGCTGAAGCTTTCTTT.